The present TCR beta chain was sequenced within a study of CD8+CD57+ T cells in acquired aplastic anemia. Study information: As sequenced from healthy donors, CD4+ cells averaged about 10 million reads.

Using genomic DNA as the template, TCR beta VDJ and CDR3 profiling was carried out. TCRdb used MiXCR to reprocess the reads, holding one entry per CDR3 protein. The sample lists about 160,000 distinct CDR3 sequences; approximately 40% were seen once. Germline V gene data show CDR1 as ENHRY and CDR2 as SYGVKD. This CDR3 is 13 amino acids long. The V and J ends lost 3 bases and 4 bases respectively, with 10 bases between them. Notes on the study in general: Researchers report that around 31 CD8+ CDR3 sequences appeared in both patients and controls. Simpson's diversity of CD8+ cells was not significantly different in patients compared with controls.

This clonotype was found a few times. Antigen specificity is unknown. Sequencing was carried out using sorted CD4+, CD8+, or CD8+CD57+ T cells (not recorded which) from PBMCs. The clonotype comes from a human donor in good health. The rearrangement joins TRBV10-3 to TRBJ2-7; maybe TRBD1 (6 bases). CDR3 region: CAISDTGIYEQYF. CDR3 in DNA: TGTGCCATCAGTGACACAGGGATTTACGAGCAGTACTTC.